This TCR beta chain was observed in a study of blood T cell repertoires in COVID-19. Trimming removed 4 bases from V and 5 bases from J, with 8 bases in between. The CDR3 length is 13 residues. The germline CDR1 and CDR2 sequences are LGHDT and YNNKEL (reference sequence). TCRdb's copy holds only in-frame clones and misses some; the assay was immunoSEQ multiplex PCR. The sample records 270,000 or so clones, roughly nine tenths being singletons. The sequenced material came from peripheral blood. This sequence originates from a man between 40 and 49 years old with active or convalescent COVID-19. The J gene is TRBJ2-2, the V gene TRBV3-1 (or the pseudogene TRBV3-2); possibly TRBD2 for D (6 bases). The CDR3 DNA sequence: TGTGCCAGCAGCCCCCGGGGGACCGGGGAGCTGTTTTTT. Its protein product is CASSPRGTGELFF.